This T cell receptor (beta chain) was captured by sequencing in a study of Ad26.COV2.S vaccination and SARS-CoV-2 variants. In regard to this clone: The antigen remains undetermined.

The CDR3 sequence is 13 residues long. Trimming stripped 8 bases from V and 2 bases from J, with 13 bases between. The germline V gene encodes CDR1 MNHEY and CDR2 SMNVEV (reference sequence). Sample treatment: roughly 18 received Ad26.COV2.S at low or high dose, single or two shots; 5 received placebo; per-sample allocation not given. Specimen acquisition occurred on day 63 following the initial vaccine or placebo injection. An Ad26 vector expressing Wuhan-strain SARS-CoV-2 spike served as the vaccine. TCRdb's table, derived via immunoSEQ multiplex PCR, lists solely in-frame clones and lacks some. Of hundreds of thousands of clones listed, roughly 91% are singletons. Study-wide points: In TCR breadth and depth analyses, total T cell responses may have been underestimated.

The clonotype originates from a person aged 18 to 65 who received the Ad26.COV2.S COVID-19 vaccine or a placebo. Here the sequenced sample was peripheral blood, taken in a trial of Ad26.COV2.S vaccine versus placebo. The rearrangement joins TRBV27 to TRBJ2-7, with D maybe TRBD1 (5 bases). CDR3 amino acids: CASGTTVTYEQYF. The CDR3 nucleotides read TGTGCCAGCGGAACGACAGTAACCTACGAGCAGTACTTC.